These 13 T cell receptor beta chains were all obtained from the same sample, sequenced in a study of CD8+ T cells in alopecia areata. Treatment denoted: oral pan-JAK inhibitor, 5-10 mg twice daily. Extracted from the samples, RNA was reverse transcribed into cDNA to serve as the sequencing template. Clones were read by immunoSEQ multiplex PCR, and TCRdb kept only the in-frame ones, dropping some. The sample gives 200,000 to 250,000 clones, less than 65% of which show up once; more than 3.5% is in the top ten. This specimen was CD4+ T cells sorted from blood, taken at week 4, from a patient treated with tofacitinib. The receptors originated from a human donor with alopecia areata.

This chain joins TRBV28 and TRBJ1-2; D possibly corresponds to TRBD1 (5 bases). Trimming pared 7 bases from V and 6 bases from J, leaving 12 bases between. CDR1 is MDHEN and CDR2 is SYDVKM in the germline V gene. This CDR3 contains 12 residues. The CDR3 is CASTRGLNGYTF. In nucleotides, the CDR3 is TGTGCCAGCACCCGGGGACTAAATGGCTACACCTTC.

The genes are TRBV30 and TRBJ1-5; weak D call: TRBD1 (5 bases). The CDR3 loop spans 15 amino acids. V was trimmed by 0 bases and J by 3 bases, leaving 12 bases between them. The V gene's germline CDR1 is GTSNPN and CDR2 SVGIG (reference sequence). The CDR3: CAWSVQSGTNQPQHF. CDR3 DNA sequence: TGTGCCTGGAGTGTACAGTCAGGGACCAATCAGCCCCAGCATTTT.

The V and J genes are TRBV30 and TRBJ2-6, with D possibly called TRBD1 or TRBD2 (7 bases each). Trimming shortened V by 5 bases and J by 13 bases, and 15 bases separated the two germline ends. Germline V lookup: CDR1 GTSNPN, CDR2 SVGIG (reference sequence). This CDR3 spans 12 amino acids. The DNA for the CDR3 is TGTGCCTGGGGGAGGGGGCCCGGGGTCCTGACTTTC. Protein product: CAWGRGPGVLTF. Based on the CDR3 plus reference TRBV30 and TRBJ2-6, the full variable domain is SQTIHQWPATLVQPVGSPLSLECTVEGTSNPNLYWYRQAAGRGLQLLFYSVGIGQISSEVPQNLSASRPQDRQFILSSKKLLLSDSGFYLCAWGRGPGVLTFGAGSRLTVL.

This rearrangement joins TRBV4-2 to TRBJ1-5; D uncertain. V lost 0 bases and J 6 bases, leaving 6 bases between the germline ends. This CDR3 region has 13 residues. Germline CDR1 reads LGHNA; CDR2 reads YNFKEQ. The CDR3 here is CASSQDQGQPQHF. The CDR3 DNA reads as TGTGCCAGCAGCCAAGATCAAGGTCAGCCCCAGCATTTT.

Comment on this clone: The junction shows a germline mismatch at one end, possibly a read error. The chain employs TRBV6-5 and TRBJ2-5; D is perhaps TRBD2 (5 bases). Germline V gene data show CDR1 as MNHEY and CDR2 as SVGAGI. The CDR3 consists of 14 residues. CDR3 DNA: TGTGCCATCAGTGATCAACTAGATCAAGAGACCCAGTACTTC. Its protein product is CAISDQLDQETQYF.

The V gene is TRBV27, the J gene TRBJ1-2; D is possibly TRBD1 (6 bases). CDR1 MNHEY and CDR2 SMNVEV come from the germline V gene (reference sequence). The CDR3 runs 14 residues. The V gene lost 2 bases and the J gene lost 4 bases, with 11 bases spanning the gap. In nucleotides, the CDR3 is TGTGCCAGCAGTTTAGCAGGGGCGGCCTATGGCTACACCTTC. It specifies CASSLAGAAYGYTF.

The chain links TRBV5-1 to TRBJ2-2; D not certain. The germline V gene encodes CDR1 SGHRS and CDR2 YFSETQ. V was trimmed by 2 bases and J by 4 bases, leaving 9 bases between them. CDR3 length: 14 residues. CDR3 nucleotides: TGCGCCAGCAGCTTAGAGACACCCACCGGGGAGCTGTTTTTT. Protein product: CASSLETPTGELFF. Together with reference TRBV5-1 and TRBJ2-2, the CDR3 gives the full variable domain: KAGVTQTPRYLIKTRGQQVTLSCSPISGHRSVSWYQQTPGQGLQFLFEYFSETQRNKGNFPGRFSGRQFSNSRSEMNVSTLELGDSALYLCASSLETPTGELFFGEGSRLTVL.

This clone was found a few times. The CDR3 loop is CASSLAIRGSSYNSPLHF. The CDR3 DNA reads as TGTGCCAGCAGCTTAGCGATCCGGGGGAGCTCCTATAATTCACCCCTCCACTTT. The chain employs TRBV7-2 and TRBJ1-6; D might be TRBD1 (5 bases). CDR3 size: 18 residues. Per germline, CDR1 SGHTA and CDR2 FQGNSA. Trimming left V 0 bases short and J 0 bases short, with 12 bases between.

A few counts support this clone. The chain employs TRBV5-1 and TRBJ2-5; no clear D gene. CDR3 length: 15 amino acids. Germline CDR1 and CDR2: SGHRS and YFSETQ. Trimming took off 0 bases at V and 0 bases at J, with 9 bases between the two ends. CDR3 nucleotide sequence: TGCGCCAGCAGCTTGGATGGACGGAACCAAGAGACCCAGTACTTC. Protein product: CASSLDGRNQETQYF.

This clone was counted a few times. The V gene is TRBV25-1, the J gene TRBJ2-7; maybe TRBD1 (6 bases). V lost 2 bases and J 4 bases, leaving 15 bases between the germline ends. The V gene's germline CDR1 is MGHDK and CDR2 SYGVNS. This CDR3 spans 15 amino acids. Written as DNA, the CDR3 is TGTGCCAGCAGTGAAGTCGGCCAGGGGCTATACGAGCAGTACTTC. Protein product: CASSEVGQGLYEQYF.

This clone showed up just a few times. CDR3 nucleotide sequence: TGTGCCTGGAGAGAGTACAGGGCTGGCTATGGCTACACCTTC. Translation gives CAWREYRAGYGYTF. J is TRBJ1-2 and V is TRBV30, with D perhaps TRBD1 (6 bases). The CDR3 has 14 amino acids. Trimming stripped 3 bases from V and 4 bases from J, with 15 bases between. Germline lookup yields CDR1 GTSNPN and CDR2 SVGIG (reference sequence).

This clone has just a few counts. This chain joins TRBV7-2 and TRBJ2-1, with D possibly TRBD2 on 5 matching bases. The CDR3 runs to 13 residues. From germline, CDR1 is SGHTA and CDR2 FQGNSA. Trimming shortened V by 5 bases and J by 6 bases, and 11 bases separated the two germline ends. The CDR3 DNA is TGTGCCAGCAGCCTACTAGTTGCCAATGAGCAGTTCTTC. Its translation is CASSLLVANEQFF.

There are a few counts of this clone. The chain employs TRBV28 and TRBJ2-3, with D perhaps TRBD1 or TRBD2 (5 bases each). The V end was cut by 3 bases, the J end by 2 bases, with 9 bases between. Per the germline V gene, CDR1 is MDHEN and CDR2 is SYDVKM. The CDR3 has 14 amino acids. The CDR3 DNA sequence: TGTGCCAGCAGTTTTACGGGGACCACAGATACGCAGTATTTT. Translated, it gives CASSFTGTTDTQYF.